This T cell receptor (beta chain) was recovered during a study of OX40 agonist ivuxolimab in advanced cancers. In the study overall: Treatment of patients was with ivuxolimab, an agonistic anti-OX40 (CD134) antibody. All patients had ivuxolimab intravenously every 2 weeks at 0.01 to 10 mg/kg. Whole-study findings and limits: Expanded clones belonging to CD8+ T cells outnumbered, on average, those of CD4+. Low normalized T-cell clonal expansion was also seen in some nonresponders.

Method: immunoSEQ multiplex PCR; TCRdb's copy keeps in-frame clones and lacks some. The sample yields roughly 29,000 clones, more than 75% seen once. This clone was recorded a few times. The antigen remains unidentified. Trimming shortened V by 0 bases and J by 8 bases, and 4 bases separated the two germline ends. Per the germline V gene, CDR1 is LGHNA and CDR2 is YNFKEQ. The length of the CDR3 is 12 residues. V usage is TRBV4-2 and J usage is TRBJ1-4; D unclear. The sequenced sample was CD4+ or CD8+ T cells sorted from blood, obtained in a trial of the OX40 agonist ivuxolimab. The receptor was isolated from an adult with an advanced solid tumor such as melanoma, head and neck, liver or kidney cancer. The CDR3 nucleotides read TGTGCCAGCAGCCAAGATGGGGAAAAACTGTTTTTT. Translating it yields CASSQDGEKLFF.